One sample yielded the 23 T cell receptor beta chains listed below, sequenced in a study of early T cells in non-severe SARS-CoV-2 infection. TCRdb reprocessed the 5' RACE reads via MiXCR and lists one record per CDR3 protein. The table lists 40,000 to 55,000 distinct CDR3 sequences, around 23% of them singletons. The specimen was whole blood, collected at baseline. The origin of the receptors is an adult who was a healthcare worker with PCR-confirmed SARS-CoV-2 infection or an uninfected control (not recorded which).

This clonotype was recorded a few times. V gene TRBV7-2 combines with J gene TRBJ2-7; 9 positions agree with TRBD2. Germline loops: CDR1 SGHTA, CDR2 FQGNSA. The CDR3 runs to 16 residues. Losses at the gene ends were 7 bases for V and 2 bases for J; bases not matched to a gene: 12. In DNA, the CDR3 is TGTGCCAGCACCATGATAGCGGGGGCATCTACCTACGAGCAGTACTTC. It specifies CASTMIAGASTYEQYF.

The chain carries TRBV3-1 and TRBJ2-1, with D possibly matching TRBD2 (6 bases). V was trimmed by 4 bases and J by 5 bases, leaving 15 bases between them. Germline lookup yields CDR1 LGHDT and CDR2 YNNKEL (reference sequence). This CDR3 comprises 15 residues. The CDR3 sequence: CASSPIVGLNNEQFF. CDR3 in DNA: TGTGCCAGCAGCCCCATCGTCGGACTAAACAATGAGCAGTTCTTC.

The sample holds a few counts of this clonotype. V usage is TRBV5-1 and J usage is TRBJ1-3; weak D call: TRBD1 (6 bases). The CDR3 runs to 15 residues. V shed 4 bases and J shed 8 bases, with 19 bases lying between them. CDR1 and CDR2 from the germline V gene are SGHRS and YFSETQ. The CDR3 DNA reads TGCGCCAGCAGCCGCGGGGGCCCTAGGGATGACACCATATATTTT. This gives the protein CASSRGGPRDDTIYF.

V usage is TRBV6-2 or TRBV6-3 and J usage is TRBJ2-3; 12 bases are a match to TRBD2. Unmatched junction bases numbered 3, after V lost 7 bases and J lost 4 bases. Germline V CDR1 and CDR2: MNHEY, SVGEGT. The CDR3 totals 14 residues. In DNA, the CDR3 is TGTGCCAGCACGAGGACTAGCGGGGCAGATACGCAGTATTTT. This translates into CASTRTSGADTQYF.

CDR3 DNA: TGTGCCAGCAACCTTCGAGGGGTCACTGAAGCTTTCTTT. It translates to CASNLRGVTEAFF. This chain joins TRBV12-3 or TRBV12-4 and TRBJ1-1; D might be TRBD1 (5 bases). Trimming stripped 7 bases from V and 4 bases from J, with 13 bases between. The length of the CDR3 is 13 residues.

In this sample, this clonotype turned up a few times. V and J are TRBV5-1 and TRBJ2-3; perhaps TRBD1 as D (6 bases). V shed 0 bases and J shed 2 bases, with 16 bases lying between them. Germline V CDR1 and CDR2: SGHRS, YFSETQ. The CDR3 consists of 17 residues. CDR3 loop: CASSLGGGPAYTDTQYF. CDR3 bases: TGCGCCAGCAGCTTGGGAGGGGGACCCGCCTACACAGATACGCAGTATTTT.

The rearrangement links TRBV12-3 or TRBV12-4 to TRBJ1-4, with a tentative D call TRBD1 (6 bases). There are 16 residues in the CDR3. The V end lost 5 bases, the J end lost 2 bases, and 15 bases lay between the germline ends. The CDR3 here is CASSTYRERTNEKLFF. The CDR3, as DNA: TGTGCCAGCAGTACCTACAGGGAACGGACTAATGAAAAACTGTTTTTT.

This clonotype was detected only a few times. The rearrangement joins TRBV27 to TRBJ2-7; 10 bases are a match to TRBD1. The CDR3 has 12 residues. CDR1 and CDR2 (germline): MNHEY, SMNVEV (reference sequence). J was trimmed by 2 bases and V by 11 bases; bases with no gene match: 3. In nucleotides, the CDR3 is TGTGCCTCCGGGACAGGGGCCTACGAGCAGTACTTC. As protein: CASGTGAYEQYF.

This rearrangement joins TRBV28 to TRBJ2-7; no firm D call. Per the germline V gene, CDR1 is MDHEN and CDR2 is SYDVKM. V was shortened by 2 bases and J by 4 bases, with 9 bases between the two germline ends. The CDR3 has 13 amino acids. In DNA form, the CDR3 reads TGTGCCAGCAGTTTAGGCCAGCTATACGAGCAGTACTTC. It codes for CASSLGQLYEQYF.

This clonotype was observed a handful of times. CDR3: CASSHDTDTQYF. The CDR3 DNA sequence: TGTGCCAGCAGCCACGACACAGATACGCAGTATTTT. The chain combines TRBV3-1 with TRBJ2-3; no firm D call. The V end was cut by 3 bases, the J end by 2 bases, with 3 bases between. This CDR3 contains 12 residues. CDR1 LGHDT and CDR2 YNNKEL come from the germline V gene (reference sequence).

The chain has TRBV9 and TRBJ1-6; D unresolved. Germline values: CDR1 SGDLS, CDR2 YYNGEE. V was clipped by 0 bases and J by 8 bases, with 6 bases between them. The CDR3 covers 13 residues. The CDR3 spells CASSVAGYSPLHF. The CDR3 DNA sequence: TGTGCCAGCAGCGTAGCCGGTTATTCACCCCTCCACTTT.

This clonotype came up a few times. The chain links TRBV30 to TRBJ1-2; D remains ambiguous. The CDR3 contains 13 residues. With 0 bases removed from V and 2 bases from J, the gap between germline ends came to 7 bases. Germline CDR1 GTSNPN, CDR2 SVGIG (reference sequence). In nucleotides, the CDR3 is TGTGCCTGGAGTGTTGGGTCAAACTATGGCTACACCTTC. Residues: CAWSVGSNYGYTF.

This sequence joins TRBV28 and TRBJ2-5, with 7 bases matching TRBD2. Germline values: CDR1 MDHEN, CDR2 SYDVKM. V was clipped by 5 bases and J by 3 bases; unmatched bases: 9. This CDR3 is built from 15 residues. CDR3 nucleotide sequence: TGTGCCAGCAGTCCCAGGCGAGCGGGGAAAGAGACCCAGTACTTC. Translated, it gives CASSPRRAGKETQYF. Using reference TRBV28 and TRBJ2-5 for the parts outside the CDR3, the full variable domain is DVKVTQSSRYLVKRTGEKVFLECVQDMDHENMFWYRQDPGLGLRLIYFSYDVKMKEKGDIPEGYSVSREKKERFSLILESASTNQTSMYLCASSPRRAGKETQYFGPGTRLLVL.

This clonotype was detected a few times. CDR3 region: CASSTRDVRSYEQYF. In nucleotides, the CDR3 is TGTGCCAGCAGCACACGGGACGTACGGTCCTACGAGCAGTACTTC. The chain combines TRBV7-9 with TRBJ2-7; D assignment may be TRBD1 or TRBD2 (5 bases each). Germline V gene data show CDR1 as SEHNR and CDR2 as FQNEAQ (reference sequence). The CDR3 runs 15 residues. Trimming shortened V by 5 bases and J by 1 base, and 15 bases separated the two germline ends.

This clonotype was counted a few times. The genes are TRBV6-2 or TRBV6-3 and TRBJ1-2, with unresolved D. This CDR3 is 14 amino acids long. V was shortened by 6 bases and J by 4 bases, with 15 bases between the two germline ends. The germline V gene encodes CDR1 MNHEY and CDR2 SVGEGT. The CDR3: CASSPVRTSYGYTF. The DNA of the CDR3 is TGTGCCAGCAGCCCTGTCAGGACCAGCTATGGCTACACCTTC.

There are a few counts of this clonotype. This chain joins TRBV11-2 and TRBJ2-2, with TRBD1 matching over 10 bases. The V segment lost 5 bases and the J segment 5 bases; nucleotides outside the gene matches: 8. Germline V gives CDR1 SGHAT, CDR2 FQNNGV. The CDR3 covers 16 residues. CDR3 nucleotides: TGTGCCAGCAGCGCCGGTGGACAGGGGGGGACCGGGGAGCTGTTTTTT. Translating it yields CASSAGGQGGTGELFF.

This clonotype was recorded a few times. The chain couples TRBV20-1 to TRBJ2-7; D perhaps matches TRBD1 (5 bases). With 0 bases removed from V and 2 bases from J, the gap between germline ends came to 14 bases. Germline CDR1 and CDR2: DFQATT and SNEGSKA (reference sequence). This CDR3 is 15 amino acids long. In DNA form, the CDR3 reads TGCAGTGCTAGAGATCCAGGGAAAGGGACCTACGAGCAGTACTTC. Translating it yields CSARDPGKGTYEQYF.

This clonotype showed up just a few times. This chain joins TRBV4-1 and TRBJ2-2; D possibly corresponds to TRBD2 (5 bases). The V gene lost 1 base and the J gene lost 6 bases, with 18 bases spanning the gap. CDR3 size: 17 residues. Germline CDR1 MGHRA, CDR2 YSYEKL. The CDR3 loop reads CASSQVLTILRAGELFF. The CDR3 nucleotides are TGCGCCAGCAGCCAAGTCTTGACTATTTTACGCGCCGGGGAGCTGTTTTTT.

The chain uses TRBV18 and TRBJ2-5; D gene unclear. There are 13 residues in the CDR3. Trimming cost V 8 bases and J 1 base, with 11 bases left between them. Germline CDR1 and CDR2: KGHSH and LQKENI. This CDR3 reads CASRPALQETQYF. DNA for the CDR3: TGTGCCAGCCGACCGGCGCTCCAAGAGACCCAGTACTTC.

This clonotype was seen a few times. The chain has TRBV29-1 and TRBJ2-5; D is undetermined. V shed 1 base and J shed 4 bases, with 1 base lying between them. CDR3 length: 10 residues. Looked up from germline, CDR1 is SQVTM and CDR2 is ANQGSEA. CDR3 bases: TGCAGCGTTGAAGTAGAGACCCAGTACTTC. Translated, it gives CSVEVETQYF. Together with reference TRBV29-1 and TRBJ2-5, the CDR3 gives the full variable domain: SAVISQKPSRDICQRGTSLTIQCQVDSQVTMMFWYRQQPGQSLTLIATANQGSEATYESGFVIDKFPISRPNLTFSTLTVSNMSPEDSSIYLCSVEVETQYFGPGTRLLVL.

This rearrangement joins TRBV20-1 to TRBJ1-5; no reliable D call. Germline lookup yields CDR1 DFQATT and CDR2 SNEGSKA (reference sequence). The CDR3 has 11 residues. V gave up 6 bases and J gave up 9 bases, with 12 bases separating them. The CDR3 protein is CSAEIGGPQHF. Here the CDR3 DNA reads TGCAGTGCGGAGATAGGAGGGCCCCAGCATTTT.

This chain uses TRBV6-5 with TRBJ2-7; perhaps D is TRBD1 or TRBD2 (5 bases each). This CDR3 comprises 13 residues. Germline-derived CDR1 and CDR2 are MNHEY and SVGAGI. Trimming took off 6 bases at V and 2 bases at J, with 11 bases between the two ends. The CDR3 is CASSRDGPYEQYF. For the CDR3, the DNA is TGTGCCAGCAGCCGGGACGGGCCCTACGAGCAGTACTTC.

This clonotype was observed a few times. The chain is built from TRBV18 and TRBJ1-2, with D maybe TRBD1 (5 bases). The V gene's germline CDR1 is KGHSH and CDR2 LQKENI. CDR3 size: 14 residues. The V and J ends lost 6 bases and 9 bases respectively, with 20 bases between them. CDR3 region: CASSPTAGEGSYTF. The CDR3 bases are TGTGCCAGCTCCCCGACCGCGGGGGAAGGCAGCTACACCTTC.